Sequencing of this TCR beta chain was carried out in a study of OX40 agonist ivuxolimab in advanced cancers. Study-level information: Patients enrolled in dose escalation were diagnosed with hepatocellular carcinoma, melanoma, renal cell or head and neck cancer. Regarding the study as a whole: Among the least clonally expanded were partial responders at 0.1-3.0 mg/kg.

The repertoire was sequenced with immunoSEQ multiplex PCR; TCRdb's copy has only in-frame clones and lacks some. The profile shows tens of thousands of clones, 87% of them singletons. With regard to this clone: Its antigen remains unknown.

The source of this sequence is an adult with an advanced solid tumor such as melanoma, head and neck, liver or kidney cancer. Source: CD4+ or CD8+ T cells sorted from blood, taken in a trial of the OX40 agonist ivuxolimab.

This chain's CDR3 is CASSQGLAGAYEQYF. Written as DNA, the CDR3 is TGTGCCAGCAGCCAGGGACTAGCGGGAGCCTACGAGCAGTACTTC. The genes are TRBV7-2 and TRBJ2-7, with 14 bases that match TRBD2. Germline CDR1 and CDR2: SGHTA and FQGNSA. V trimming: 5 bases; J trimming: 2 bases; junction bases outside the gene matches: 2. The CDR3 extends over 15 amino acids.